What follows are 27 T cell receptor beta chains derived from one specimen sequenced in a study of shared clonotypes between healthy human individuals. Measured with immunoSEQ multiplex PCR; TCRdb has only the in-frame clones, and not every one. The sample lists over a million clones; about 84% were seen once. Sequencing used memory CD4+ T cells from PBMCs. Regarding subset: CD45RA-negative fraction. The receptors derive from a man aged 18 to 29 in good health. Some clones in this sample may be carry-over from other donors' samples.

The V call is TRBV19, the J call TRBJ2-7; TRBD2 aligns across 7 bases. With V trimmed by 0 bases and J by 2 bases, 7 bases remained unmatched. The CDR3 is made up of 16 amino acids. CDR1 is LNHDA and CDR2 is SQIVND in the germline V gene (reference sequence). CDR3 loop: CASSIDGGTTPYEQYF. The CDR3 DNA reads as TGTGCCAGTAGTATAGATGGGGGGACTACACCCTACGAGCAGTACTTC.

This clone has only one observation. V usage is TRBV28 and J usage is TRBJ2-2, with 11 bases matching TRBD2. This CDR3 comprises 17 residues. Trimming cost V 2 bases and J 5 bases; bases outside gene matches: 7. Germline lookup yields CDR1 MDHEN and CDR2 SYDVKM. CDR3 residues: CASSLIRVAGGTGELFF. The CDR3 region has the DNA TGTGCCAGCAGTTTAATCAGGGTAGCGGGAGGGACCGGGGAGCTGTTTTTT.

The chain has TRBV7-9 and TRBJ2-7; D possibly corresponds to TRBD2 (6 bases). Trimming stripped 4 bases from V and 3 bases from J, with 16 bases between. Germline V CDR1 and CDR2: SEHNR, FQNEAQ (reference sequence). The CDR3 loop spans 15 amino acids. The CDR3 region is CASSSSGGGIYEQYF. CDR3 bases: TGTGCCAGCAGCTCGTCCGGGGGAGGAATCTACGAGCAGTACTTC.

This chain joins TRBV9 and TRBJ2-1, with TRBD2 matching over 12 bases. Trimming cost V 6 bases and J 4 bases; bases outside gene matches: 5. CDR3 length equals 15 residues. From germline, CDR1 is SGDLS and CDR2 YYNGEE. DNA for the CDR3: TGTGCCAGCAAGGGTCTAGCGGGAGGGTACAATGAGCAGTTCTTC. Translated: CASKGLAGGYNEQFF. Full variable domain (rest looked up from reference TRBV9 and TRBJ2-1): DSGVTQTPKHLITATGQRVTLRCSPRSGDLSVYWYQQSLDQGLQFLIQYYNGEERAKGNILERFSAQQFPDLHSELNLSSLELGDSALYFCASKGLAGGYNEQFFGPGTRLTVL.

V gene TRBV30 combines with J gene TRBJ1-4; D call uncertain. V was clipped by 0 bases and J by 4 bases, with 6 bases between them. Germline loops: CDR1 GTSNPN, CDR2 SVGIG (reference sequence). This CDR3 contains 13 residues. CDR3 sequence: CAWSVRDNEKLFF. In DNA form, the CDR3 reads TGTGCCTGGAGTGTACGGGATAATGAAAAACTGTTTTTT.

V usage is TRBV6-1 and J usage is TRBJ1-5, with D unclear. The CDR3 is 11 residues long. Trimming shortened V by 3 bases and J by 6 bases, and 3 bases separated the two germline ends. The germline V gene encodes CDR1 MNHNS and CDR2 SASEGT. The DNA of the CDR3 is TGTGCCAGCAGTGACGCTCAGCCCCAGCATTTT. This gives the protein CASSDAQPQHF.

This clone was observed a handful of times. The chain recombines TRBV7-3 with TRBJ2-7, with 10 nucleotides matching TRBD1. The junction had 4 bases not matched to a gene; V was cut back by 5 bases and J by 6 bases. Per the germline V gene, CDR1 is SGHTA and CDR2 is FQGTGA. The CDR3 has 13 amino acids. CDR3 amino acids: CASSTRTGGEQYF. CDR3 bases: TGTGCCAGCAGCACCCGGACAGGGGGCGAGCAGTACTTC. Combining the CDR3 with reference TRBV7-3 and TRBJ2-7 gives the whole variable domain GAGVSQTPSNKVTEKGKYVELRCDPISGHTALYWYRQSLGQGPEFLIYFQGTGAADDSGLPNDRFFAVRPEGSVSTLKIQRTERGDSAVYLCASSTRTGGEQYFGPGTRLTVT.

V and J are TRBV7-2 and TRBJ2-3; TRBD2 might be the D (6 bases). Trimming cost V 6 bases and J 6 bases, with 13 bases left between them. This CDR3 contains 13 residues. Germline assignment: CDR1 SGHTA and CDR2 FQGNSA. CDR3 DNA sequence: TGTGCCAGCAGTCACGGCGGAGGGGATACGCAGTATTTT. It specifies CASSHGGGDTQYF.

In regard to this clone: Other DNA sequences in this specimen translate into the identical CDR3. This chain joins TRBV2 and TRBJ2-7, with D unresolved. From germline, CDR1 is SNHLY and CDR2 FYNNEI. The V end lost 5 bases, the J end lost 4 bases, and 6 bases lay between the germline ends. The CDR3 covers 11 residues. DNA for the CDR3: TGTGCCAGCAGTCCGACTTACGAGCAGTACTTC. This translates into CASSPTYEQYF.

The chain couples TRBV6-5 to TRBJ2-5; D uncertain. Trimming took 6 bases from V and 7 from J, leaving 12 bases between them. This CDR3 has 12 residues. The germline V gene has CDR1 MNHEY and CDR2 SVGAGI. This chain's CDR3 is CASRNPLRTQYF. The CDR3 region has the DNA TGTGCCAGCAGAAACCCCCTACGGACCCAGTACTTC.

The chain combines TRBV9 with TRBJ2-1, with TRBD2 identical over 9 bases. Germline assignment: CDR1 SGDLS and CDR2 YYNGEE. The length of the CDR3 is 15 residues. Trimming cost V 1 base and J 4 bases; bases outside gene matches: 3. The CDR3 DNA is TGTGCCAGCAGCGTAACTAGCGGGCTATACAATGAGCAGTTCTTC. Translated: CASSVTSGLYNEQFF. Together with reference TRBV9 and TRBJ2-1, the CDR3 gives the full variable domain: DSGVTQTPKHLITATGQRVTLRCSPRSGDLSVYWYQQSLDQGLQFLIQYYNGEERAKGNILERFSAQQFPDLHSELNLSSLELGDSALYFCASSVTSGLYNEQFFGPGTRLTVL.

In this sample, this clone turned up a few times. The V and J genes are TRBV7-2 and TRBJ2-7, with a tentative D call TRBD1 (6 bases). Trimming took off 2 bases at V and 0 bases at J, with 11 bases between the two ends. CDR1 is SGHTA, CDR2 FQGNSA, per germline. The CDR3 is 15 residues long. As DNA, the CDR3 is TGTGCCAGCAGCTTAAGGACAGTCCCCTCCTACGAGCAGTACTTC. It yields the protein CASSLRTVPSYEQYF.

V gene TRBV5-6 combines with J gene TRBJ2-7; no clear D gene. This CDR3 spans 14 amino acids. The ends were cut back, 2 bases at V and 4 bases at J, with 13 bases in the middle. In germline, CDR1 is SGHDT, CDR2 YYEEEE. As DNA, the CDR3 is TGTGCCAGCAGCTTTTTTCTCGAGGCTTACGAGCAGTACTTC. Protein sequence: CASSFFLEAYEQYF.

This chain uses TRBV10-3 with TRBJ2-7; 8 bases agree with TRBD2. Germline CDR1 and CDR2: ENHRY and SYGVKD. V dropped 6 bases and J dropped 2; count of bases not matched to a gene: 6. There are 14 residues in the CDR3. As DNA, the CDR3 is TGTGCCATCAGAGAACCGGGACTAGCCTACGAGCAGTACTTC. Protein: CAIREPGLAYEQYF.

V is TRBV29-1 and J is TRBJ2-3, with TRBD2 as a possible D gene (5 bases). Germline lookup yields CDR1 SQVTM and CDR2 ANQGSEA. The CDR3 length is 14 residues. Trimming left V 7 bases short and J 2 bases short, with 16 bases between. The CDR3 DNA reads as TGCAGCGCCAGGCGTGGCGGACTCACAGATACGCAGTATTTT. Encoded protein: CSARRGGLTDTQYF.

The genes are TRBV27 and TRBJ2-1; 9 nucleotides agree with TRBD1. Germline loops: CDR1 MNHEY, CDR2 SMNVEV (reference sequence). The junction had 4 bases not matched to a gene; V was cut back by 6 bases and J by 1 base. The CDR3 runs 15 residues. CDR3 loop: CASSWTGASYNEQFF. CDR3 in DNA: TGTGCCAGCAGCTGGACAGGGGCGTCCTACAATGAGCAGTTCTTC.

The chain links TRBV18 to TRBJ2-7, with D unclear. Germline V lookup: CDR1 KGHSH, CDR2 LQKENI. The CDR3 contains 17 residues. V was trimmed by 4 bases and J by 0 bases, leaving 19 bases between them. This CDR3 reads CASSRGVSAVSSYEQYF. The CDR3, as DNA: TGTGCCAGCTCACGCGGTGTGTCGGCGGTGAGCTCCTACGAGCAGTACTTC.

The V and J genes are TRBV4-2 and TRBJ2-1; TRBD2 agrees at 11 bases. Germline CDR1 LGHNA, CDR2 YNFKEQ. CDR3 length: 17 residues. After removal of 2 bases from V and 4 bases from J, the junction contained 7 bases not matched to a gene. CDR3 in amino acids: CASSQPGLAERYNEQFF. The CDR3 DNA reads as TGTGCCAGCAGCCAACCGGGACTAGCGGAAAGATACAATGAGCAGTTCTTC.

The chain uses TRBV19 and TRBJ1-2; 12 bases agree with TRBD1. Germline CDR1 LNHDA, CDR2 SQIVND (reference sequence). Losses at the gene ends were 5 bases for V and 2 bases for J; bases not matched to a gene: 6. This CDR3 has 16 residues. The CDR3 protein is CASSPLGTGGNYGYTF. The DNA for the CDR3 is TGTGCCAGTAGTCCACTCGGGACAGGGGGCAACTATGGCTACACCTTC.

CDR3 residues: CASSNAGAYGYTF. In DNA, the CDR3 is TGTGCCAGCAGCAATGCCGGGGCCTATGGCTACACCTTC. The rearrangement joins TRBV28 to TRBJ1-2, with D possibly TRBD1 on 5 matching bases. The CDR3 consists of 13 residues. The V and J ends lost 6 bases and 4 bases respectively, with 12 bases between them. Germline CDR1 and CDR2: MDHEN and SYDVKM.

The gene calls are TRBV29-1 and TRBJ1-1; the match to TRBD1 covers 8 bases. This CDR3 spans 13 amino acids. With V trimmed by 7 bases and J by 3 bases, 7 bases remained unmatched. Germline assignment: CDR1 SQVTM and CDR2 ANQGSEA. Here the CDR3 DNA reads TGCAGCGGATGCAGGGGGCTAGACACTGAAGCTTTCTTT. Translated, it gives CSGCRGLDTEAFF. Filled out from reference TRBV29-1 and TRBJ1-1, the complete variable domain reads SAVISQKPSRDICQRGTSLTIQCQVDSQVTMMFWYRQQPGQSLTLIATANQGSEATYESGFVIDKFPISRPNLTFSTLTVSNMSPEDSSIYLCSGCRGLDTEAFFGQGTRLTVV.

The V call is TRBV27, the J call TRBJ1-5; 10 bases are a match to TRBD1. V was clipped by 5 bases and J by 6 bases; unmatched bases: 10. Germline CDR1 and CDR2: MNHEY and SMNVEV (reference sequence). The CDR3 is 16 amino acids. CDR3 region: CASSAAGQGESQPQHF. In DNA, the CDR3 is TGTGCCAGCAGTGCCGCCGGACAGGGGGAGTCTCAGCCCCAGCATTTT.

The rearrangement links TRBV5-6 to TRBJ2-3, with D tentatively TRBD1 or TRBD2 (6 bases each). V was trimmed by 2 bases and J by 3 bases, leaving 10 bases between them. CDR1 SGHDT and CDR2 YYEEEE come from the germline V gene. The CDR3 length is 14 residues. The CDR3 spells CASSFGGVTDTQYF. Written as DNA, the CDR3 is TGTGCCAGCAGCTTCGGGGGCGTAACAGATACGCAGTATTTT.

V is TRBV5-1 and J is TRBJ2-7, with D possibly matching TRBD1 (5 bases). The germline gives CDR1 SGHRS, CDR2 YFSETQ. The V end lost 1 base, the J end lost 6 bases, and 11 bases lay between the germline ends. The CDR3 length is 13 residues. The CDR3, as DNA: TGCGCCAGCAGCTTGCAGGGAACGGGCGAGCAGTACTTC. Translation: CASSLQGTGEQYF. Drawing the rest from reference TRBV5-1 and TRBJ2-7, the complete variable domain is KAGVTQTPRYLIKTRGQQVTLSCSPISGHRSVSWYQQTPGQGLQFLFEYFSETQRNKGNFPGRFSGRQFSNSRSEMNVSTLELGDSALYLCASSLQGTGEQYFGPGTRLTVT.

Here the CDR3 reads CASSKGQGKETQYF. CDR3 DNA sequence: TGTGCCAGCAGCAAAGGACAGGGTAAAGAGACCCAGTACTTC. This chain joins TRBV21-1 and TRBJ2-5; the D call of TRBD1 is as the table states it, not checked on the DNA. TRBV21-1 is a recognized pseudogene. CDR3 size: 14 residues.

This chain joins TRBV5-6 and TRBJ2-3, with 7 bases aligning to TRBD2. CDR1 is SGHDT, CDR2 YYEEEE, per germline. The CDR3 contains 12 residues. J lost 5 bases, V lost 4 bases, and 1 base had no gene match. CDR3 bases: TGTGCCAGCAGCGCGGGGGTAGATACGCAGTATTTT. Its protein is CASSAGVDTQYF.

This clone has a single count. The chain employs TRBV11-3 and TRBJ2-7; maybe TRBD1 (6 bases). The CDR3 totals 11 residues. Trimming took off 4 bases at V and 6 bases at J, with 7 bases between the two ends. Germline CDR1 is SGHNT and CDR2 is YENEEA. The CDR3 bases are TGTGCCAGCAGCTCAGGGGCCGAGCAGTACTTC. Protein sequence: CASSSGAEQYF.